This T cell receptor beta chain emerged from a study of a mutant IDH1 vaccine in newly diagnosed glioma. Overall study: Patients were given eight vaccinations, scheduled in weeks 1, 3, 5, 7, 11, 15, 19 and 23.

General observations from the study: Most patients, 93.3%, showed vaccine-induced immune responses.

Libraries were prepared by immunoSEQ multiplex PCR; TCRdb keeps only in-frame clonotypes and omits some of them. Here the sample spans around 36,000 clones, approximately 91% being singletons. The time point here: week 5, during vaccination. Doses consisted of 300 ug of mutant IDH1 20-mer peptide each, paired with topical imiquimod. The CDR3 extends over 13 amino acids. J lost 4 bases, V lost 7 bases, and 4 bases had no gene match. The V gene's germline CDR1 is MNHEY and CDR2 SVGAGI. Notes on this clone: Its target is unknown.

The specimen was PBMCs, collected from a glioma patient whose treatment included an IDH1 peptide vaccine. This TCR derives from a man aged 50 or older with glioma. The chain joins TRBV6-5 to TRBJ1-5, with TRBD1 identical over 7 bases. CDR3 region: CASKDRVNQPQHF. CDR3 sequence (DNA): TGTGCCAGCAAAGACAGGGTTAATCAGCCCCAGCATTTT.